The 11 T cell receptor beta chains below all came from one sample that was sequenced in a study of identical twins (dated by TCRdb to 2015 to 2016). The library was generated by 5' RACE. Instrument used: Illumina HiSeq 2000. Clones were called with MiXCR by TCRdb after fastp trimmed the public reads at Q25, and only in-frame beta chains were retained. Duplicate CDR3 protein sequences are folded into a single record with the most common DNA and genes. The sample has approximately 470,000 distinct CDR3 sequences on record, approximately 15% of them singletons. The top ten clonotypes cover approximately 0.52% of the sample. The same sample was also used in a study of yellow fever vaccine responses in identical twins.

The sample taken for sequencing was CD4+ T cells sorted from blood. The receptors were sampled from a woman aged 18-29 years in good health.

The rearrangement uses TRBV6-1 and TRBJ2-1; 10 bases line up with TRBD1. This CDR3 contains 14 residues. With 6 bases clipped from V and 6 bases from J, the junction kept 5 bases outside the gene matches. Germline assignment: CDR1 MNHNS and CDR2 SASEGT. The CDR3 spells CASRTGQGVNEQFF. CDR3 in DNA: TGTGCCAGCAGGACCGGACAGGGGGTCAATGAGCAGTTCTTC.

This clonotype has a handful of counts. The rearrangement joins TRBV29-1 to TRBJ1-1; D remains ambiguous. The germline CDR1 and CDR2 sequences are SQVTM and ANQGSEA. The CDR3 is 10 amino acids. V was trimmed by 6 bases and J by 6 bases, leaving 8 bases between them. CDR3 bases: TGCAGCGTGCGGACGGCTGAAGCTTTCTTT. It codes for CSVRTAEAFF.

The chain carries TRBV24-1 and TRBJ2-7; the D is unclear. V was clipped by 3 bases and J by 2 bases, with 7 bases between them. From germline, CDR1 is KGHDR and CDR2 SFDVKD. CDR3 size: 13 residues. The CDR3 nucleotides read TGTGCCACCAGTGATCAGGCCACCTACGAGCAGTACTTC. Residues: CATSDQATYEQYF.

This clonotype was counted a few times. This sequence joins TRBV29-1 and TRBJ1-1; no definite D call. From germline, CDR1 is SQVTM and CDR2 ANQGSEA. The CDR3 consists of 13 residues. V lost 6 bases and J lost 11, with 22 bases in between. The CDR3 region has the DNA TGCAGCGTCCGCACCTCCGGGAGCTCGAGGGCTTTCTTT. The encoded protein is CSVRTSGSSRAFF.

The rearrangement uses TRBV3-1 and TRBJ2-7; 7 bases fit TRBD2. After removal of 0 bases from V and 3 bases from J, the junction contained 5 bases not matched to a gene. The germline V gene encodes CDR1 LGHDT and CDR2 YNNKEL (reference sequence). The CDR3 consists of 15 residues. The CDR3, as DNA: TGTGCCAGCAGCCAAGATCCAGCGGGGAACTACGAGCAGTACTTC. Amino acid sequence: CASSQDPAGNYEQYF.

J is TRBJ1-6 and V is TRBV25-1; 9 bases match TRBD1. Looked up from germline, CDR1 is MGHDK and CDR2 is SYGVNS. V was clipped by 6 bases and J by 4 bases; unmatched bases: 1. This CDR3 has 14 amino acids. The CDR3 is CASRDRGYNSPLHF. CDR3 nucleotides: TGTGCCAGCAGGGACAGGGGTTATAATTCACCCCTCCACTTT.

This clonotype has only a few counts. The CDR3 sequence: CASSRRTGVLYNEQFF. In nucleotides, the CDR3 is TGTGCCAGCAGCCGACGGACAGGGGTCCTCTACAATGAGCAGTTCTTC. The chain uses TRBV7-2 and TRBJ2-1; 9 bases match TRBD1. The CDR3 loop spans 16 amino acids. The junction had 8 bases not matched to a gene; V was cut back by 5 bases and J by 3 bases. Germline CDR1 and CDR2: SGHTA and FQGNSA.

This clonotype was detected a few times. This chain links TRBV6-1 with TRBJ2-5; TRBD1 might be the D (6 bases). V was shortened by 6 bases and J by 2 bases, with 13 bases between the two germline ends. The CDR3 has 14 residues. Germline CDR1 and CDR2: MNHNS and SASEGT. The CDR3: CASRPVGTQETQYF. Here the CDR3 DNA reads TGTGCCAGCAGACCAGTGGGGACACAAGAGACCCAGTACTTC.

This clonotype was found a few times. The chain has TRBV6-5 and TRBJ2-5, with D hard to call. CDR3 length: 14 residues. Trimming stripped 1 base from V and 1 base from J, with 7 bases between. Germline lookup yields CDR1 MNHEY and CDR2 SVGAGI. The CDR3 DNA is TGTGCCAGCAGTTACTTAGGGCCCCAAGAGACCCAGTACTTC. This codes for CASSYLGPQETQYF.

The sample holds a few counts of this clonotype. This chain joins TRBV28 and TRBJ1-6; D is possibly TRBD1 (5 bases). The CDR3 runs to 18 residues. V lost 5 bases to trimming and J lost 1 base, with 18 bases between them. The germline gives CDR1 MDHEN, CDR2 SYDVKM. The CDR3 DNA is TGTGCCAGCAGTAGCGCCGGGACCTCAGCTTCCTATAATTCACCCCTCCACTTT. It translates to CASSSAGTSASYNSPLHF.

This chain uses TRBV6-1 with TRBJ2-7; the D is unclear. Between the trimmed V and J ends, which lost 0 bases and 4 bases, there was a span of 16 bases. This CDR3 region has 16 residues. CDR1 is MNHNS, CDR2 SASEGT, per germline. The CDR3 DNA sequence: TGTGCCAGCAGTGAAGCCCACACGCCTGTGGGATACGAGCAGTACTTC. Translated, it gives CASSEAHTPVGYEQYF.